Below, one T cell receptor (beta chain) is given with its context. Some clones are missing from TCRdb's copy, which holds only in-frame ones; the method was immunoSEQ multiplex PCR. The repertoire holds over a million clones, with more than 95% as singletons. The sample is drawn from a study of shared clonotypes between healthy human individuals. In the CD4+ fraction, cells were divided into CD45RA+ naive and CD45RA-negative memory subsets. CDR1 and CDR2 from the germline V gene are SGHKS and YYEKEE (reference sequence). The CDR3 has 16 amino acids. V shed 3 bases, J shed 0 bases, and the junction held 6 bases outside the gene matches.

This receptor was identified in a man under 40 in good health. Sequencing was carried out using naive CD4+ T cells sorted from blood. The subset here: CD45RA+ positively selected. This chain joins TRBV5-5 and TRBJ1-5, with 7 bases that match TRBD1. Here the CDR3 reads CASSSQGDSSNQPQHF. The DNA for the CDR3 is TGTGCCAGCAGCTCACAAGGGGACAGTAGCAATCAGCCCCAGCATTTT.